This is a list of T cell receptor beta chains from one sample in a study of T and B cells in COVID-19 patients. MiXCR, run by TCRdb on the multiplex PCR reads, gives a single entry per CDR3 protein. The data contain about 14,000 distinct CDR3 sequences, less than 30% of them singletons. What was sequenced was blood. Receptors originate from a human donor who had recovered from COVID-19. Both conserved end residues are part of each CDR3. D genes are given only for firm matches. Clone size is stated in some rows and not others, as once, few, many or a class when expanded.

clone_size,d_call,cdr3_length,j_call,v_call,cdr3_aa,cdr3_nt
medium-sized,-,15,TRBJ2-3,TRBV27,CASSSTGQSTDTQYF,TGTGCCAGCAGTAGTACAGGGCAAAGCACAGATACGCAGTATTTT
medium-sized,TRBD1,12,TRBJ2-7,TRBV29-1,CSVDRGQGEQYF,TGCAGCGTGGACAGGGGGCAGGGCGAGCAGTACTTC
-,-,15,TRBJ2-7,TRBV29-1,CSVEDQRDSSYEQYF,TGCAGCGTTGAAGACCAGCGGGACAGCTCCTACGAGCAGTACTTC
few,TRBD1,13,TRBJ2-5,TRBV12-3/TRBV12-4,CASRRQGQETQYF,TGTGCCAGCAGGCGACAGGGACAAGAGACCCAGTACTTC
few,TRBD1,18,TRBJ1-5,TRBV6-5,CASSFGTGGGISNQPQHF,TGTGCCAGCAGTTTCGGCACAGGGGGCGGAATAAGCAATCAGCCCCAGCATTTT
medium-sized,-,13,TRBJ2-7,TRBV11-3,CASSLGPIYEQYF,TGTGCCAGCAGCTTAGGTCCTATCTACGAGCAGTACTTC
-,-,15,TRBJ1-3,TRBV27,CASSLSLTMGNTIYF,TGTGCCAGCAGTTTATCGTTAACAATGGGAAACACCATATATTTT
-,-,15,TRBJ1-2,TRBV4-2,CASSQDDGRQDGYTF,TGTGCCAGCAGCCAAGATGACGGCAGGCAGGATGGCTACACCTTC
medium-sized,TRBD2,17,TRBJ2-1,TRBV6-5,CASSHYQTSGTNNEQFF,TGTGCCAGCAGCCACTACCAGACTAGCGGGACCAACAATGAGCAGTTCTTC
few,-,14,TRBJ1-1,TRBV12-3/TRBV12-4,CASSTGIPNTEAFF,TGTGCCAGCAGTACAGGGATTCCTAACACTGAAGCTTTCTTT
-,-,15,TRBJ2-1,TRBV27,CASSSPPGARSEQFF,TGTGCCAGCAGTTCCCCCCCCGGGGCCCGTAGTGAGCAGTTCTTC
-,TRBD1,17,TRBJ2-1,TRBV30,CAWSPPGQASSYNEQFF,TGTGCCTGGAGTCCACCGGGACAGGCGAGCTCCTACAATGAGCAGTTCTTC
medium-sized,-,13,TRBJ2-7,TRBV19,CASSTGSSYEQYF,TGTGCCAGTTCCACAGGGAGCTCCTACGAGCAGTACTTC
-,-,16,TRBJ2-1,TRBV20-1,CSAPKGAGVSYNEQFF,TGCAGTGCTCCCAAGGGGGCGGGAGTTTCCTACAATGAGCAGTTCTTC
-,TRBD1,14,TRBJ1-1,TRBV11-3,CASSSGQGHTEAFF,TGTGCCAGCAGCTCCGGACAGGGCCACACTGAAGCTTTCTTT
-,TRBD1,14,TRBJ1-5,TRBV20-1,CSARGTGENQPQHF,TGCAGTGCTAGAGGGACAGGCGAGAATCAGCCCCAGCATTTT
-,-,14,TRBJ1-5,TRBV27,CASMKGGPDQPQHF,TGTGCCAGCATGAAAGGCGGCCCTGATCAGCCCCAGCATTTT
-,-,16,TRBJ1-4,TRBV5-6,CASSLGTQGRGEKLFF,TGTGCCAGCAGCTTAGGAACCCAGGGGCGTGGTGAAAAACTGTTTTTT
medium-sized,TRBD1,14,TRBJ2-5,TRBV19,CASSMGQGVETQYF,TGTGCCAGTAGTATGGGACAGGGAGTCGAGACCCAGTACTTC
once,TRBD1,15,TRBJ1-1,TRBV19,CARSEVATGGSVAFF,TGTGCCAGAAGTGAAGTTGCGACAGGGGGCTCAGTAGCTTTCTTT
medium-sized,-,13,TRBJ2-7,TRBV29-1,CSVEDPQTYEQYF,TGCAGCGTTGAAGATCCACAGACCTACGAGCAGTACTTC
few,-,15,TRBJ1-6,TRBV18,CASSPLQGSDSPLHF,TGTGCCAGCTCACCCCTACAGGGATCTGATTCACCCCTCCACTTT
-,TRBD1,15,TRBJ1-6,TRBV7-2,CASRGDRDYNSPLHF,TGTGCCAGCAGGGGGGACAGGGACTATAATTCACCCCTCCACTTT
medium-sized,-,13,TRBJ1-1,TRBV29-1,CSVGERVAAEAFF,TGCAGCGTTGGAGAAAGGGTGGCGGCTGAAGCTTTCTTT
few,TRBD1,14,TRBJ1-5,TRBV6-5,CASSPGTGAQPQHF,TGTGCCAGCAGTCCCGGGACAGGGGCTCAGCCCCAGCATTTT
-,TRBD1,13,TRBJ1-2,TRBV11-3,CASSKDRAYGYTF,TGTGCCAGCAGCAAGGACAGGGCCTATGGCTACACCTTC
-,-,15,TRBJ2-7,TRBV21-1,CASNGRQEGGYEQYF,TGTGCCAGCAATGGTAGGCAAGAAGGAGGGTACGAGCAGTACTTC
-,-,16,TRBJ2-2,TRBV5-6,CASSLAGTSNTGELFF,TGTGCCAGCAGCTTGGCCGGTACCTCGAACACCGGGGAGCTGTTTTTT
-,TRBD1,18,TRBJ2-5,TRBV5-1,CASSSLKTGTGDRETQYF,TGCGCCAGCAGCTCCCTGAAAACCGGGACAGGGGATCGGGAGACCCAGTACTTC
-,TRBD2,21,TRBJ2-7,TRBV7-9,CASRGFGKGSSGRRLAYEQYF,TGTGCCAGCAGGGGATTCGGAAAGGGGAGTAGCGGGAGAAGGTTGGCTTACGAGCAGTACTTC
-,TRBD2,17,TRBJ2-2,TRBV6-2/TRBV6-3,CASSWTSGSPGAGELFF,TGTGCCAGCAGTTGGACTAGCGGGTCCCCTGGGGCGGGGGAGCTGTTTTTT
medium-sized,TRBD2,13,TRBJ2-7,TRBV27,CASSRTSSYEQYF,TGTGCCAGCAGTCGGACTAGCTCCTACGAGCAGTACTTC
medium-sized,-,16,TRBJ2-3,TRBV6-1,CASIQRTGMRTDTQYF,TGTGCCAGCATCCAGAGAACAGGGATGCGCACAGATACGCAGTATTTT
-,-,17,TRBJ1-5,TRBV19,CASSIERGGRGNQPQHF,TGTGCCAGTAGTATAGAGAGGGGTGGGCGAGGCAATCAGCCCCAGCATTTT
medium-sized,-,11,TRBJ2-1,TRBV19,CASQGYNEQFF,TGTGCCAGTCAGGGCTACAATGAGCAGTTCTTC
few,-,15,TRBJ1-2,TRBV18,CASSPPTFRGGGYTF,TGTGCCAGCTCACCGCCGACTTTCCGCGGGGGAGGCTACACCTTC
-,-,15,TRBJ1-4,TRBV5-6,CASSWAGLANEKLFF,TGTGCCAGCAGCTGGGCAGGGTTAGCTAATGAAAAACTGTTTTTT
few,-,15,TRBJ1-6,TRBV5-4,CASSYGTEYNSPLHF,TGTGCCAGCAGCTATGGGACGGAGTATAATTCACCCCTCCACTTT
-,-,14,TRBJ2-3,TRBV6-5,CASSYLGRQGTQYF,TGTGCCAGCAGTTACTTGGGGCGGCAAGGTACGCAGTATTTT
-,-,19,TRBJ2-7,TRBV6-5,CASSPMMGEGETQYYEQYF,TGTGCCAGCAGCCCGATGATGGGGGAGGGGGAGACCCAGTACTACGAGCAGTACTTC
-,TRBD2,17,TRBJ2-4,TRBV13,CASSLRRLAGGKNIQYF,TGTGCCAGCAGCTTAAGGCGGCTAGCGGGGGGAAAAAACATTCAGTACTTC
-,-,15,TRBJ1-1,TRBV30,CAWSDPRKGGTEAFF,TGTGCCTGGAGTGACCCCCGGAAGGGGGGGACTGAAGCTTTCTTT
-,TRBD1,13,TRBJ1-2,TRBV29-1,CSARDRGSYGYTF,TGCAGTGCTAGGGACAGGGGGTCCTATGGCTACACCTTC
few,TRBD1,16,TRBJ2-7,TRBV12-3/TRBV12-4,CASSLGSGQAYYEQYF,TGTGCCAGCAGTTTAGGATCGGGACAGGCGTACTACGAGCAGTACTTC
medium-sized,-,13,TRBJ2-7,TRBV19,CASSIQATYEQYF,TGTGCCAGTAGTATACAAGCTACCTACGAGCAGTACTTC
-,-,10,TRBJ2-2,TRBV6-2/TRBV6-3,CASRAGELFF,TGTGCCAGCAGGGCCGGGGAGCTGTTTTTT
-,-,15,TRBJ1-3,TRBV5-1,CASSPAAGAGNTIYF,TGCGCCAGCAGCCCGGCGGCAGGTGCTGGAAACACCATATATTTT
-,TRBD2,18,TRBJ2-1,TRBV27,CASSRSPGGRGSYNEQFF,TGTGCCAGCAGTCGCTCCCCGGGGGGGCGCGGGTCCTACAATGAGCAGTTCTTC